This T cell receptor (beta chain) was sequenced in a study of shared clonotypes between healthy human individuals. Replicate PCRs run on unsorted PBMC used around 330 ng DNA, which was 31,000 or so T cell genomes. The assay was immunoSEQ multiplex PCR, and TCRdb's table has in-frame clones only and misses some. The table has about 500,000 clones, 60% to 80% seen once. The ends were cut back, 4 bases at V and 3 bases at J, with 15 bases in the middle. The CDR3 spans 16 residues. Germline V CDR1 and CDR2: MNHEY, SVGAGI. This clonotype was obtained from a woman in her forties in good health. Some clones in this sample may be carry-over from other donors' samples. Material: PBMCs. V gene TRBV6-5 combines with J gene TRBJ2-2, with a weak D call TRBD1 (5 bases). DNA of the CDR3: TGTGCCAGCAGTTGGCAGGGAACGGAGTACACCGGGGAGCTGTTTTTT. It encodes CASSWQGTEYTGELFF.